Listed here are 18 T cell receptor beta chains from one sample, sequenced in a study of beta chain features in type 1 diabetes. Sequenced material consisted of expressed TCRB transcripts (all of the isolated RNA was reverse transcribed). Measured with immunoSEQ multiplex PCR; TCRdb has only the in-frame clones, and not every one. The sample has roughly 610,000 clones, about 14% seen once. The sample comprised naive CD4+ T cells from blood. The receptors shown here come from a young man in good health.

This clone was seen more than once but under ten times. This chain connects TRBV11-2 to TRBJ1-1; D is uncertain. The germline V and J ends were trimmed by 5 bases and 11 bases, with 21 bases remaining between them. The CDR3 is 14 residues long. CDR1 is SGHAT and CDR2 is FQNNGV in the germline V gene. The CDR3 DNA follows: TGTGCCAGCAGCACCCTCGACGGACGCTCGATGGCTTTCTTT. Its protein is CASSTLDGRSMAFF.

J is TRBJ2-1 and V is TRBV4-3; 7 bases are a match to TRBD1. The CDR3 has 19 amino acids. Germline trimming cut 0 bases from V and 0 bases from J; bases unmatched to any gene: 11. From germline, CDR1 is LGHNA and CDR2 YSLEER. CDR3 sequence reads: CASSQDYLVRGSSYNEQFF. The CDR3 nucleotides read TGCGCCAGCAGCCAAGACTATCTAGTCAGGGGGAGCTCCTACAATGAGCAGTTCTTC.

The chain is built from TRBV19 and TRBJ2-3, with D possibly TRBD2 on 5 matching bases. V lost 1 base and J 2 bases, leaving 13 bases between the germline ends. This CDR3 has 16 amino acids. CDR1 and CDR2 from the germline V gene are LNHDA and SQIVND (reference sequence). The CDR3 DNA reads TGTGCCAGTAGTATAGGAGGGAGTACTCCCACAGATACGCAGTATTTT. Translating it yields CASSIGGSTPTDTQYF.

This clone was observed a handful of times. The CDR3 loop reads CASGVLYGYTF. The CDR3 DNA sequence: TGTGCCTCCGGGGTTCTCTATGGCTACACCTTC. The chain recombines TRBV2 with TRBJ1-2; no firm D call. Germline V gives CDR1 SNHLY, CDR2 FYNNEI. V was cut by 11 bases and J by 4 bases, with 11 bases left in between. The CDR3 totals 11 residues.

CDR3 nucleotides: TGTGCCAGCTCACCACCTATCTCGTATAGCTATGGCTACACCTTC. Translation gives CASSPPISYSYGYTF. The V and J genes are TRBV18 and TRBJ1-2; D is uncertain. Looked up from germline, CDR1 is KGHSH and CDR2 is LQKENI. V was shortened by 0 bases and J by 4 bases, with 12 bases between the two germline ends. The CDR3 is 15 amino acids.

For this clone: Other DNA sequences of this sample code for an identical CDR3. This chain links TRBV9 with TRBJ2-2; D might be TRBD1 or TRBD2, each matching 6 bases. V was cut by 0 bases and J by 2 bases, with 14 bases left in between. The CDR3 runs 17 residues. Germline V gene data show CDR1 as SGDLS and CDR2 as YYNGEE. CDR3 loop: CASSVEVWGANTGELFF. In DNA form, the CDR3 reads TGTGCCAGCAGCGTAGAAGTGTGGGGGGCTAACACCGGGGAGCTGTTTTTT.

In DNA form, the CDR3 reads TGTGCCAGCAGTTACCCAGGAGAAGGGGAGACCCAGTACTTC. Amino acids: CASSYPGEGETQYF. The J gene is TRBJ2-5, the V gene TRBV6-5; D ambiguous. In germline, CDR1 is MNHEY, CDR2 SVGAGI. The CDR3 loop spans 14 amino acids. V was pared by 2 bases and J by 5 bases, with 12 bases between.

The table lists this clone with a few counts. The DNA for the CDR3 is TGTGCCAGCAGACTCCGGGACAGGGGGCTGGAGACCCAGTACTTC. Translated: CASRLRDRGLETQYF. This sequence joins TRBV2 and TRBJ2-5, with 12 bases that match TRBD1. The CDR3 covers 15 residues. CDR1 and CDR2 from the germline V gene are SNHLY and FYNNEI. The junction had 7 bases not matched to a gene; V was cut back by 6 bases and J by 5 bases. The variable domain in full, completed from reference TRBV2 and TRBJ2-5, reads EPEVTQTPSHQVTQMGQEVILRCVPISNHLYFYWYRQILGQKVEFLVSFYNNEISEKSEIFDDQFSVERPDGSNFTLKIRSTKLEDSAMYFCASRLRDRGLETQYFGPGTRLLVL.

This clone was counted a few times. V is TRBV7-3 and J is TRBJ2-1, with a possible D match to TRBD2 (6 bases). CDR1 SGHTA and CDR2 FQGTGA come from the germline V gene. V was shortened by 4 bases and J by 3 bases, with 10 bases between the two germline ends. CDR3 length equals 14 residues. The chain's CDR3 is CASSSVGGYNEQFF. The CDR3 region has the DNA TGTGCCAGCAGCTCCGTGGGAGGCTACAATGAGCAGTTCTTC. Complete variable domain (other parts from reference TRBV7-3 and TRBJ2-1): GAGVSQTPSNKVTEKGKYVELRCDPISGHTALYWYRQSLGQGPEFLIYFQGTGAADDSGLPNDRFFAVRPEGSVSTLKIQRTERGDSAVYLCASSSVGGYNEQFFGPGTRLTVL.

This clone showed up just a few times. The V gene is TRBV28, the J gene TRBJ1-1; 9 positions agree with TRBD1. The CDR3 is 15 residues long. Germline V gene sequence: CDR1 MDHEN, CDR2 SYDVKM. V lost 3 bases to trimming and J lost 5 bases; unmatched junction nucleotides: 7. Here the CDR3 DNA reads TGTGCCAGCAGTTTCCCTGGACAGGGGAGGACTGAAGCTTTCTTT. Amino acids: CASSFPGQGRTEAFF.

This clone was found a few times. This chain connects TRBV28 to TRBJ1-2; 8 nucleotides line up with TRBD1. CDR3 length: 14 residues. V trimming: 3 bases; J trimming: 3 bases; junction bases outside the gene matches: 3. Germline V gene data show CDR1 as MDHEN and CDR2 as SYDVKM. In nucleotides, the CDR3 is TGTGCCAGCAGTTTGCAGGGGGCGGACTATGGCTACACCTTC. Translated, it gives CASSLQGADYGYTF.

The rearrangement uses TRBV28 and TRBJ2-5; TRBD2 matches at 8 bases. Gene TRBJ2-7 matches the end of the DNA better, so the J call may be wrong. There are 14 residues in the CDR3. Germline V gives CDR1 MDHEN, CDR2 SYDVKM. This chain's CDR3 is CASSRSGGLYEQYF. In DNA, the CDR3 is TGTGCCAGCAGCCGCAGCGGGGGCCTCTACGAGCAGTACTTC.

The chain recombines TRBV11-2 with TRBJ2-7; TRBD1 agrees at 9 bases. CDR3 size: 15 residues. Germline lookup yields CDR1 SGHAT and CDR2 FQNNGV. With 3 bases clipped from V and 4 bases from J, the junction kept 7 bases outside the gene matches. The DNA for the CDR3 is TGTGCCAGCAGCTTCGCCTGGACAGGGGTTTACGAGCAGTACTTC. Translation: CASSFAWTGVYEQYF.

The chain carries TRBV29-1 and TRBJ1-4; 7 nucleotides match TRBD1. CDR3 length equals 11 residues. V dropped 5 bases and J dropped 11; count of bases not matched to a gene: 5. The V gene's germline CDR1 is SQVTM and CDR2 ANQGSEA. This CDR3 is CSVRTGAKLFF. CDR3 sequence (DNA): TGCAGCGTTAGGACAGGAGCGAAACTGTTTTTT.

The chain recombines TRBV4-1 with TRBJ2-7; 12 bases map to TRBD2. V trimming: 8 bases; J trimming: 2 bases; junction bases outside the gene matches: 7. Germline values: CDR1 MGHRA, CDR2 YSYEKL. The length of the CDR3 is 15 residues. This chain's CDR3 is CASRSSGRAPYEQYF. The CDR3 nucleotides are TGCGCCAGCCGTTCTAGCGGGAGGGCCCCCTACGAGCAGTACTTC.

Note on this clone: This specimen includes other DNA sequences encoding the same CDR3. The chain links TRBV11-2 to TRBJ1-1; D ambiguous. The CDR3 extends over 11 amino acids. Trimming took off 2 bases at V and 2 bases at J, with 0 bases between the two ends. The V gene's germline CDR1 is SGHAT and CDR2 FQNNGV. Here the CDR3 DNA reads TGTGCCAGCAGCTTAAACACTGAAGCTTTCTTT. Translating it yields CASSLNTEAFF.

The chain couples TRBV28 to TRBJ1-1, with D uncertain. Per germline, CDR1 MDHEN and CDR2 SYDVKM. This CDR3 has 11 amino acids. Trimming left V 2 bases short and J 7 bases short, with 5 bases between. The CDR3 loop reads CASSLEGEAFF. The CDR3 DNA is TGTGCCAGCAGTTTAGAGGGTGAAGCTTTCTTT.

The V gene is TRBV5-1, the J gene TRBJ2-5, with 8 bases identical to TRBD1. This CDR3 contains 16 residues. V was clipped by 5 bases and J by 5 bases; unmatched bases: 14. Germline V CDR1 and CDR2: SGHRS, YFSETQ. CDR3 in amino acids: CASSFQAGQGGETQYF. The CDR3 DNA follows: TGCGCCAGCAGTTTTCAGGCCGGACAGGGCGGTGAGACCCAGTACTTC.